This TCR beta chain was recovered during a study of identical twins. It was template switching that added a universal primer site, and there were unique molecular identifiers on the cDNA. TCRdb recomputed calls from the 5' RACE reads with MiXCR, one row per CDR3 protein. Seen here are approximately 210,000 distinct CDR3 sequences, roughly 7.1% observed once, and the top ten hold less than 15%. Remarks on this clonotype: Its matching antigen is unknown.

Findings of the study overall: Beta clonotypes that were abundant in cord blood contained fewer insertions, a pattern absent from memory repertoires.

Germline loops: CDR1 SGHAT, CDR2 FQNNGV. The CDR3 totals 18 residues. The V end lost 7 bases, the J end lost 0 bases, and 25 bases lay between the germline ends. This sample was shared with a second study, whose subject was T cells expressing NK-cell markers. That report adds: Out of eight donors sequenced, seven tested HCMV-seropositive and the remaining one seronegative.

The sequenced sample consisted of CD8+ T cells sorted from blood. The receptor was derived from a woman between 18 and 29 years old in good health. The rearrangement joins TRBV11-2 to TRBJ2-7; D remains ambiguous. The chain's CDR3 is CASTGPSKLAHSSYEQYF. The CDR3 DNA follows: TGTGCCAGCACCGGCCCCTCCAAGTTGGCGCATAGCTCCTACGAGCAGTACTTC.